Listed here is a single TCR beta chain. Its antigen remains unidentified. Germline V gene data show CDR1 as SGHRS and CDR2 as YFSETQ. The length of the CDR3 is 14 residues. The J segment lost 3 bases and the V segment lost 3 bases, leaving 4 bases of the junction unmatched. TCRdb's table, derived via immunoSEQ multiplex PCR, lists solely in-frame clones and lacks some. The data show around 70,000 clones, less than 90% seen once. This sample is part of a study of a mutant IDH1 vaccine in newly diagnosed glioma. Time point specified: week 35, safety follow-up. Every vaccine dose comprised 300 ug of mutant IDH1 20-mer peptide plus topical imiquimod. The donor cohort comprised cases of new WHO grade 3 or 4 IDH1-mutant, ATRX-lost astrocytoma.

This specimen was PBMCs, taken from a glioma patient whose treatment included an IDH1 peptide vaccine. This TCR derives from a man between 18 and 35 years old with glioma. The rearrangement links TRBV5-1 to TRBJ2-5, with TRBD2 matching 8 bases. The CDR3 loop is CASSWFSGEETQYF. The DNA of the CDR3 is TGCGCCAGCAGCTGGTTTAGCGGGGAAGAGACCCAGTACTTC.